Shown below are 12 T cell receptor beta chains from a single sample sequenced in a study of immune heterogeneity within non-small cell lung tumors (dated by TCRdb to 2016 to 2019). Sequencing instrument: HiSeq X Ten. The TCR beta CDR3 region was amplified with a multiplex PCR system whose first round of 10 cycles used 32 V-gene forward primers and 13 J-gene reverse primers. Starting from the raw public reads, TCRdb applied fastp trimming at Q25, assembled clones with MiXCR and retained in-frame beta chains. Rows matching on CDR3 protein sequence are summarized as one entry with the most common DNA and genes. The sample profile shows about 4,600 distinct CDR3 sequences; 35% to 45% of them were found once. 30% of the sample is taken by the ten largest. Genomic DNA extracted from bulk tumor tissue served as TCR template, with 600 ng gDNA amplified per sample. During surgery, multiple biopsies were taken from each primary tumor and placed as far apart as possible within the tumor mass. Patients in the study cohort, which was described as untreated, were newly diagnosed NSCLC cases going through curative surgery.

Source material: lung tumor tissue. The receptors derive from a woman aged 50 to 65 with non-small cell lung cancer.

Judged by abundance, this clonotype is medium-sized. The CDR3 DNA sequence: TGTGCCTGGAAAGGGCTAAACAATGAGCAGTTCTTC. Its translation: CAWKGLNNEQFF. The chain is built from TRBV30 and TRBJ2-1; no clear D gene. The V end lost 4 bases, the J end lost 5 bases, and 9 bases lay between the germline ends. Germline CDR1 is GTSNPN and CDR2 is SVGIG (reference sequence). This CDR3 spans 12 amino acids.

Many counts were recorded for this clonotype. The chain joins TRBV9 to TRBJ2-5; the match to TRBD2 covers 8 bases. This CDR3 has 16 residues. Looked up from germline, CDR1 is SGDLS and CDR2 is YYNGEE. V was clipped by 0 bases and J by 4 bases; unmatched bases: 8. CDR3 region: CASSVAEGLVGETQYF. The CDR3 DNA is TGTGCCAGCAGCGTAGCTGAGGGACTAGTAGGAGAGACCCAGTACTTC.

This clonotype was counted at least ten times. This chain connects TRBV19 to TRBJ2-3; D is undetermined. Germline loops: CDR1 LNHDA, CDR2 SQIVND (reference sequence). The V end was cut by 5 bases, the J end by 0 bases, with 9 bases between. This CDR3 contains 14 residues. Here the CDR3 DNA reads TGTGCCAGTAGTCGGCTGGATAGCACAGATACGCAGTATTTT. This sequence encodes CASSRLDSTDTQYF.

This clonotype is medium-sized by share. The chain combines TRBV4-1 with TRBJ1-6, with a possible D match to TRBD1 (6 bases). V shed 0 bases and J shed 10 bases, with 13 bases lying between them. Germline V gene data show CDR1 as MGHRA and CDR2 as YSYEKL. This CDR3 is 15 amino acids long. CDR3: CASSQDKGGDSPLHF. The CDR3 DNA is TGCGCCAGCAGCCAAGATAAGGGGGGGGACTCACCCCTCCACTTT.

Comment on this clonotype: This may be a read error, as it is one base from a much larger clone. This chain links TRBV6-1 with TRBJ1-5; D is uncertain. This CDR3 comprises 14 residues. Germline lookup yields CDR1 MNHNS and CDR2 SASEGT. The V end lost 8 bases, the J end lost 2 bases, and 13 bases lay between the germline ends. CDR3 DNA sequence: TGTGCCAGCGGTGTCGACCGAGGCAATCAGCCCCAGCATTTT. Its translation: CASGVDRGNQPQHF.

Many counts were recorded for this clonotype. The chain has TRBV5-1 and TRBJ2-1; 12 bases fit TRBD1. Germline values: CDR1 SGHRS, CDR2 YFSETQ. The CDR3 length is 17 residues. The trim removed 4 bases at V and 7 bases at J, leaving 12 bases unmatched. The CDR3 DNA reads as TGCGCCAGCAGCCCGGTCCCGGGACAGGGGGCTAGGAATGAGCAGTTCTTC. Translated: CASSPVPGQGARNEQFF. Full variable domain (rest looked up from reference TRBV5-1 and TRBJ2-1): KAGVTQTPRYLIKTRGQQVTLSCSPISGHRSVSWYQQTPGQGLQFLFEYFSETQRNKGNFPGRFSGRQFSNSRSEMNVSTLELGDSALYLCASSPVPGQGARNEQFFGPGTRLTVL.

By share, this clonotype counts as medium-sized. CDR3 sequence (DNA): TGTGCCAGCAGCTTAAACAGGGGGACTTCTGAAGCTTTCTTT. Translation: CASSLNRGTSEAFF. V usage is TRBV7-3 and J usage is TRBJ1-1; 8 bases align to TRBD1. Losses at the gene ends were 1 base for V and 6 bases for J; bases not matched to a gene: 4. Germline V gene lookup returns CDR1 SGHTA and CDR2 FQGTGA. This CDR3 is built from 14 residues.

Of note for this clonotype: A much larger clonotype is one base distant, so this may be a read error. The chain is built from TRBV6-6 and TRBJ1-4; perhaps TRBD1 as D (6 bases). The V gene's germline CDR1 is MNHNY and CDR2 SVGAGI (reference sequence). The CDR3 spans 15 residues. The CDR3, as DNA: TGTGCCATCAGTTACTCTTCAGGGGTTGGCGAAAAACTGTTTTTT. It is translated as CAISYSSGVGEKLFF.

The genes are TRBV6-5 and TRBJ2-7; D is unclear. Trimming took off 3 bases at V and 0 bases at J, with 6 bases between the two ends. Germline lookup yields CDR1 MNHEY and CDR2 SVGAGI. This CDR3 spans 13 amino acids. The CDR3 here is CASSYADSYEQYF. The CDR3, as DNA: TGTGCCAGCAGTTATGCGGACTCCTACGAGCAGTACTTC.

The J gene is TRBJ2-7, the V gene TRBV19; 15 bases map to TRBD2. In germline, CDR1 is LNHDA, CDR2 SQIVND (reference sequence). Trimming at V came to 6 bases and at J to 0 bases, leaving 9 bases not matched to a gene. The CDR3 has 18 residues. This chain's CDR3 is CASSQGLAGGPSSYEQYF. CDR3 bases: TGTGCCAGTAGCCAGGGACTAGCGGGAGGACCAAGCTCCTACGAGCAGTACTTC. The full variable domain, in which reference TRBV19 and TRBJ2-7 provide the parts outside the CDR3, is DGGITQSPKYLFRKEGQNVTLSCEQNLNHDAMYWYRQDPGQGLRLIYYSQIVNDFQKGDIAEGYSVSREKKESFPLTVTSAQKNPTAFYLCASSQGLAGGPSSYEQYFGPGTRLTVT.

This clonotype appeared once. V gene TRBV4-2 combines with J gene TRBJ2-7; 13 bases are a match to TRBD2. V lost 4 bases, J lost 7 bases, and 13 bases stayed unmatched. CDR3 size: 17 residues. CDR1 LGHNA and CDR2 YNFKEQ come from the germline V gene. Here the CDR3 reads CASSPRLAGGSGGEQYF. The DNA for the CDR3 is TGTGCCAGCAGCCCTCGACTAGCGGGGGGCTCAGGGGGGGAGCAGTACTTC.

Within the sample, this clonotype is medium-sized. The chain joins TRBV18 to TRBJ2-3, with 7 bases matching TRBD2. With 3 bases clipped from V and 3 bases from J, the junction kept 15 bases outside the gene matches. The CDR3 contains 18 residues. The germline V gene encodes CDR1 KGHSH and CDR2 LQKENI. CDR3 sequence reads: CASSPNARTRGGTDTQYF. In DNA form, the CDR3 reads TGTGCCAGCTCACCCAACGCCAGGACTAGAGGTGGAACAGATACGCAGTATTTT.